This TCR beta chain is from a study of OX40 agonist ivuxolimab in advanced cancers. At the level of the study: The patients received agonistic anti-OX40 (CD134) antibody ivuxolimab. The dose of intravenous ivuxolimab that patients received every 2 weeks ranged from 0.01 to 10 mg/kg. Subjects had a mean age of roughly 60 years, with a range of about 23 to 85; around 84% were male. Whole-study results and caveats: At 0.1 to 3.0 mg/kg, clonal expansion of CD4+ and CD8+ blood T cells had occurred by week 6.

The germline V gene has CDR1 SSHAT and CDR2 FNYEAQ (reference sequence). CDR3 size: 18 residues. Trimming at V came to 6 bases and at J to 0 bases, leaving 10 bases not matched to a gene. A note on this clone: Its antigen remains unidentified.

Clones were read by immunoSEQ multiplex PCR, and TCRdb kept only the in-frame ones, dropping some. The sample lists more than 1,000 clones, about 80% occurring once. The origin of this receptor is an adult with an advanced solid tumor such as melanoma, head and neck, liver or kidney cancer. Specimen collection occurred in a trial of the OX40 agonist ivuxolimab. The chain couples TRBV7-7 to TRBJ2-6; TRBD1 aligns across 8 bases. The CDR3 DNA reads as TGTGCCAGCAGACCTCCGGGACAGGTGCACTCTGGGGCCAACGTCCTGACTTTC. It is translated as CASRPPGQVHSGANVLTF.